This T cell receptor (beta chain) emerged from a study of molecular identifiers for immune sequencing clone quantification. In its sample, this clonotype was seen many times. Trimming removed 3 bases at V and 9 bases at J, with 6 bases between. Germline V gene sequence: CDR1 MNHEY, CDR2 SVGAGI. This CDR3 has 11 residues. TCRdb reprocessed the PCR reads via MiXCR and lists one record per CDR3 protein. The sample has tens of thousands of distinct CDR3 sequences, roughly 20% seen once. The sample was naive CD8+ T cells from blood, with Jurkat cell RNA spiked in. The sample's subset: FACS-sorted CD8+CD4-CCR7+CD45RA+ naive T cells. The sequence derives from a human donor in good health. Some libraries in this study had Jurkat cell RNA spiked in. The rearrangement uses TRBV6-5 and TRBJ2-1; no clear D gene. CDR3 sequence reads: CASSYGVEQFF. The CDR3 nucleotides are TGTGCCAGCAGTTATGGTGTTGAGCAGTTCTTC.